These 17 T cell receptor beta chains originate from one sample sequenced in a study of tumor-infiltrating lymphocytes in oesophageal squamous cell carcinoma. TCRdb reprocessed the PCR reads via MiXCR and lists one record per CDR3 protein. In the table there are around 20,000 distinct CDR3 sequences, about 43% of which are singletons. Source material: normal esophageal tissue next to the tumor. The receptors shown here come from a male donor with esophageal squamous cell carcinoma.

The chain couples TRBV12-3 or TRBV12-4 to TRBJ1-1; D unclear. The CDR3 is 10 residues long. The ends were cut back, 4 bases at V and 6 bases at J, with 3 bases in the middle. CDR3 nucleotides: TGTGCCAGCAGTTACCCTGAAGCTTTCTTT. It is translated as CASSYPEAFF.

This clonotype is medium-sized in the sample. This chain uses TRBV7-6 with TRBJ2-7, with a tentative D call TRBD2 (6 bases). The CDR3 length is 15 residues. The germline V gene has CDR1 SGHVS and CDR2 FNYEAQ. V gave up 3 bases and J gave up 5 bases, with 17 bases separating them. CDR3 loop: CASSFLLGRHNEQYF. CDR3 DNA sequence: TGTGCCAGCAGCTTTCTGCTCGGGAGACACAACGAGCAGTACTTC.

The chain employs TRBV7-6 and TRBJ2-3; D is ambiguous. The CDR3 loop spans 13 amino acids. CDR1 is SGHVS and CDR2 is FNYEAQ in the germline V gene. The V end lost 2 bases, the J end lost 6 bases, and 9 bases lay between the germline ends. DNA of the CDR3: TGTGCCAGCAGCTTAATCTTCTGGGATACGCAGTATTTT. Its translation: CASSLIFWDTQYF.

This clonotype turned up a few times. The CDR3 DNA reads TGTGCCAGCAGGGCGCGAGCGACTAGCGGGATCTACGAGCAGTACTTC. Translation gives CASRARATSGIYEQYF. The V gene is TRBV6-1, the J gene TRBJ2-7; TRBD2 aligns across 11 bases. Germline assignment: CDR1 MNHNS and CDR2 SASEGT. This CDR3 is built from 16 residues. Losses at the gene ends were 6 bases for V and 3 bases for J; bases not matched to a gene: 10.

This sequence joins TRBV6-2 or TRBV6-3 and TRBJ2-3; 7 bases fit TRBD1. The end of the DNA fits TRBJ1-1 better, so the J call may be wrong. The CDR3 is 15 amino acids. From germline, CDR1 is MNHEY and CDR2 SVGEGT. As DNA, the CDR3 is TGTGCCAGCAGTTACGAGTACAGGGGGAACACTGAAGCTTTCTTT. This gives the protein CASSYEYRGNTEAFF.

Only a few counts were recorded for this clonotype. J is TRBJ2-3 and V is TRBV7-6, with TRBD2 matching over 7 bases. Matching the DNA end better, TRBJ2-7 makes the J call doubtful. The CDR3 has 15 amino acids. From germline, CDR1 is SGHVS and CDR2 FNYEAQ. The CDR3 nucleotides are TGTGCCAGCAGCTTAGATCTAGCGGTTCACTACGAGCAGTACTTC. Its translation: CASSLDLAVHYEQYF.

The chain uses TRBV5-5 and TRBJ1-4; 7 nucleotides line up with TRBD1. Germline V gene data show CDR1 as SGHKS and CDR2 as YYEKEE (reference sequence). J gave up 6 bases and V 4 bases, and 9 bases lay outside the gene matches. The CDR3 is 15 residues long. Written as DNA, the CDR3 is TGTGCCAGCAGCGCCGCCCCAGGACAGGATGAAAAACTGTTTTTT. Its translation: CASSAAPGQDEKLFF. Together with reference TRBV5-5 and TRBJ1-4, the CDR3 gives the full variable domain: DAGVTQSPTHLIKTRGQQVTLRCSPISGHKSVSWYQQVLGQGPQFIFQYYEKEERGRGNFPDRFSARQFPNYSSELNVNALLLGDSALYLCASSAAPGQDEKLFFGSGTQLSVL.

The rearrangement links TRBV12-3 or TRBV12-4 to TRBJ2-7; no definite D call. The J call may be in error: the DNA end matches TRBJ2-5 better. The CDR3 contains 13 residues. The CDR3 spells CASSLVGLETQYF. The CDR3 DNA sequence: TGTGCCAGCAGTTTAGTAGGGTTAGAGACCCAGTACTTC.

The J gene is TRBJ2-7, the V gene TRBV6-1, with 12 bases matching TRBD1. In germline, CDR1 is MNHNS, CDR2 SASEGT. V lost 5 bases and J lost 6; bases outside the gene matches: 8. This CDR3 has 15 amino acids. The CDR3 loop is CASSPPGQGAFEQYF. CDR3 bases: TGTGCCAGCAGTCCCCCGGGACAGGGGGCTTTCGAGCAGTACTTC.

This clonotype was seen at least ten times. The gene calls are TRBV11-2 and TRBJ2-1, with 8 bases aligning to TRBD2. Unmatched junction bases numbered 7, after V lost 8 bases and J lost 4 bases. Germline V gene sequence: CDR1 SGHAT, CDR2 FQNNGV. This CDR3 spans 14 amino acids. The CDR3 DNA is TGTGCCAGCCTAAGCGGGAGCGGGTACAATGAGCAGTTCTTC. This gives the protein CASLSGSGYNEQFF.

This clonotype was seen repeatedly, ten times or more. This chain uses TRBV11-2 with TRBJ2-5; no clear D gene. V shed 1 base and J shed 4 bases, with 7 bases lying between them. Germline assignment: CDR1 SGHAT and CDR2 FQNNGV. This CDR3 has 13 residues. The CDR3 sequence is CASSLGDIETQYF. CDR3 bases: TGTGCCAGCAGCTTAGGGGATATAGAGACCCAGTACTTC. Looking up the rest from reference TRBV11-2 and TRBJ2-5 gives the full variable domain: EAGVAQSPRYKIIEKRQSVAFWCNPISGHATLYWYQQILGQGPKLLIQFQNNGVVDDSQLPKDRFSAERLKGVDSTLKIQPAKLEDSAVYLCASSLGDIETQYFGPGTRLLVL.

The CDR3 here is CASSSQRGGTYEQYF. The CDR3 nucleotides read TGTGCCAGCAGCTCCCAGCGGGGGGGAACCTACGAGCAGTACTTC. The gene calls are TRBV11-1 and TRBJ2-7; the match to TRBD2 covers 10 bases. The CDR3 has 15 amino acids. The junction had 5 bases not matched to a gene; V was cut back by 4 bases and J by 2 bases. Germline V lookup: CDR1 SGHAT, CDR2 FQDESV (reference sequence).

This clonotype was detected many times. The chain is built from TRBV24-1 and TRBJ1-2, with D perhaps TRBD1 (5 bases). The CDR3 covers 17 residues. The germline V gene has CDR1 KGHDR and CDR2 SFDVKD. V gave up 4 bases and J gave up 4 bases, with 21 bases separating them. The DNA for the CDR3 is TGTGCCACCAGTGACCCCTCAAAACCCGGAGGGACCTATGGCTACACCTTC. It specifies CATSDPSKPGGTYGYTF.

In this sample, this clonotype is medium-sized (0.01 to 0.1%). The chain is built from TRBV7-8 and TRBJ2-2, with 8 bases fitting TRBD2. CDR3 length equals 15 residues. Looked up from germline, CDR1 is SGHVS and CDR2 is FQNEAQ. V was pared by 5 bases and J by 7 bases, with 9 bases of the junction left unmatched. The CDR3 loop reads CASSPRSSGYGELFF. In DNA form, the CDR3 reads TGTGCCAGCAGCCCGCGGTCTAGCGGGTACGGGGAGCTGTTTTTT.

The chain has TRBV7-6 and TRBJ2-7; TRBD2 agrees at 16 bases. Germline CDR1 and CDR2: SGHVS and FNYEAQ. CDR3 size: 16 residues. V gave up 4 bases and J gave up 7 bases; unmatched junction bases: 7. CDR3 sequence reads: CASSSGLAGGFNEQYF. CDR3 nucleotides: TGTGCCAGCAGCTCGGGACTAGCGGGAGGGTTCAATGAGCAGTACTTC.

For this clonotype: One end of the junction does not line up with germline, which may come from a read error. CDR3 nucleotide sequence: TGCGCCAGCAGCCAAGAATGGGGGAACGCTGAAGCTTTCTTT. It encodes CASSQEWGNAEAFF. This sequence joins TRBV4-1 and TRBJ1-1, with a weak D call TRBD1 (5 bases). The CDR3 loop spans 14 amino acids. CDR1 and CDR2 (germline): MGHRA, YSYEKL.

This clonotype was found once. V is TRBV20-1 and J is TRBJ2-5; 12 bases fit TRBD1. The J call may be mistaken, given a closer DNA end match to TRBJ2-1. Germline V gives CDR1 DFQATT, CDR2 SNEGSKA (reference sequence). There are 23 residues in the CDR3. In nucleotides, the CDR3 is TGCAGTGCTAGAGATGGAGGGGACTCGGGACAGGGGGCAAGTGTGAGGTGGGACAATGAGCAGTTCTTC. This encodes CSARDGGDSGQGASVRWDNEQFF.